Detailed here is one T cell receptor beta chain. No antigen is known for it. Germline lookup yields CDR1 SGHAT and CDR2 FQNNGV. This CDR3 region has 17 residues. With V trimmed by 3 bases and J by 7 bases, 11 bases remained unmatched. Assay used: immunoSEQ multiplex PCR; TCRdb lists only in-frame clones, some missing. This table has approximately 100,000 clones, about 94% appearing once. The sample originates from a study of cytomegalovirus exposure and HLA in healthy donors. Study conclusions and caveats: Many donors carried some public TCRs, although rarity characterized most TCR sequences. Cytomegalovirus-associated status was assigned to about 180 TCR beta chains.

The clonotype comes from a young woman in good health and CMV-seropositive. The chain employs TRBV11-2 and TRBJ2-2; 10 nucleotides align to TRBD2. Sequencing was performed on PBMCs. The CDR3 DNA is TGTGCCAGCAGCTTTTGGGAGCGGGAGGGCCGTTACGGGGAGCTGTTTTTT. This translates into CASSFWEREGRYGELFF.